This TCR beta chain is drawn from a study of tumor-infiltrating lymphocytes in primary liver carcinoma. For blood RNA, unsorted whole blood served as the source, and germline DNA was extracted too. This CDR3 is built from 15 residues. Per germline, CDR1 SQVTM and CDR2 ANQGSEA. The V segment lost 6 bases and the J segment 8 bases; nucleotides outside the gene matches: 14. Production of TCR beta cDNA used roughly 480 ng total RNA together with a constant-region primer. A slightly modified ARM-PCR protocol with three nested multiplex PCR rounds produced these TCR beta libraries. The first two PCR rounds used TRBV1-TRBV30 primers with a Cbeta primer, 9 to 11 cycles each. Each CDR3 protein gets one entry after TCRdb re-called the multiplex PCR reads with MiXCR. The sample yields 300,000 to 350,000 distinct CDR3 sequences, less than 75% seen once.

Sequenced input: peripheral blood. The receptor was derived from a man aged 40-49 years with primary liver carcinoma and hepatitis B virus infection. The chain recombines TRBV29-1 with TRBJ2-4; 9 bases are a match to TRBD1. The CDR3 sequence is CSVERGDREIDIQYF. As DNA, the CDR3 is TGCAGCGTCGAAAGGGGGGACAGGGAAATAGACATTCAGTACTTC. The whole variable domain, remainder taken from reference TRBV29-1 and TRBJ2-4, is SAVISQKPSRDICQRGTSLTIQCQVDSQVTMMFWYRQQPGQSLTLIATANQGSEATYESGFVIDKFPISRPNLTFSTLTVSNMSPEDSSIYLCSVERGDREIDIQYFGAGTRLSVL.